Described below is a single T cell receptor beta chain sequence and its context. What it binds is unknown. Using its own MiXCR run on the RT-PCR reads, TCRdb lists one record per CDR3 protein. The table has 550,000 to 650,000 distinct CDR3 sequences, roughly 10% seen once. V dropped 1 base and J dropped 1 base, with 10 bases sitting between them. The CDR3 spans 15 residues. Germline V CDR1 and CDR2: SGHTA, FQGNSA. These data come from a study of response to subunit inactivated influenza vaccine. Study-level points and caveats: After each seasonal influenza vaccination, few new T cells are recruited, the authors suggested.

This sequence joins TRBV7-2 and TRBJ1-2; D not certain. This TCR derives from a man in his fifties or sixties who received an inactivated influenza vaccine. Sequenced here: PBMCs from blood, sampled on the day of vaccination. The CDR3 coding sequence is TGTGCCAGCAGCTTAGGCCAGGTTTTTAACTATGGCTACACCTTC. This codes for CASSLGQVFNYGYTF.